This T cell receptor (beta chain) is drawn from a study of cytomegalovirus exposure and HLA in healthy donors. Overall study findings and caveats: It was assumed in the presence/absence analyses that sequencing depth was roughly uniform across donors.

The PCR made use of 60 Vbeta and 13 Jbeta primers. The data were produced by immunoSEQ multiplex PCR, yet TCRdb's version contains in-frame clones alone and is incomplete. This sample carries over 85,000 clones, under 80% of them seen once, and the ten largest clones take about 2%. As for this clone: Its matching antigen is unknown.

The CDR3 runs 20 residues. Sample: PBMCs. The origin of this receptor is a man aged 35 to 55 in good health and CMV-seronegative. The chain combines TRBV21-1 with TRBJ2-6; the D call TRBD1 from the table was never checked on the DNA. TRBV21-1 is a known pseudogene. CDR3 sequence: CASSYLRGHQDRSGANVLTF. The CDR3 coding sequence is TGTGCCAGCAGCTACCTAAGGGGGCATCAGGACCGCTCTGGGGCCAACGTCCTGACTTTC.